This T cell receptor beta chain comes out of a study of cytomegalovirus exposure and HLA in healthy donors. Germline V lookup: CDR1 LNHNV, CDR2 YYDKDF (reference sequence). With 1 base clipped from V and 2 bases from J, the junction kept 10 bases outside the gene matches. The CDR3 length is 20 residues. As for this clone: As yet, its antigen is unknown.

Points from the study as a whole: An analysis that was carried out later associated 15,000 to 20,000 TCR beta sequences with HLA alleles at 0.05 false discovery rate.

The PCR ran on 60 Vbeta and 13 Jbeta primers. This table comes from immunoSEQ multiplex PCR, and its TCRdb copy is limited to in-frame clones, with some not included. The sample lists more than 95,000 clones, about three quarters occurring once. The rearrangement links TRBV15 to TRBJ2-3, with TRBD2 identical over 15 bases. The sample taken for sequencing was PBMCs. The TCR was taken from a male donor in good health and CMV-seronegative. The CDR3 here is CATSRARTSGRGFNTDTQYF. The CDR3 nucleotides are TGTGCCACCAGCAGAGCAAGGACTAGCGGGAGGGGTTTTAACACAGATACGCAGTATTTT. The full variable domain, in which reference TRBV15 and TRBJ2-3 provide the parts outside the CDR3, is DAMVIQNPRYQVTQFGKPVTLSCSQTLNHNVMYWYQQKSSQAPKLLFHYYDKDFNNEADTPDNFQSRRPNTSFCFLDIRSPGLGDTAMYLCATSRARTSGRGFNTDTQYFGPGTRLTVL.